A selection of T cell receptor beta chains follows, all from one sample in a study of T-cell memory formation after mild COVID-19. TCRdb ran MiXCR on the 5' RACE reads and lists one entry per CDR3 protein. The data show roughly 240,000 distinct CDR3 sequences, with roughly 15% seen just once and about 2% held by the top ten. Material for sequencing was PBMCs or a T cell subset sorted from them (not recorded which). The receptors come from an adult woman who had mild COVID-19 (a few samples of this study predate the infection). Cell type and time point are not known. The CDR3 runs from the conserved cysteine through the conserved F or W. D genes are given only for firm matches. Not all rows give a size; the values are once, few, many and, for expanded clones, a class.

TRBJ1-6 TRBV12-3/TRBV12-4 - few CASSLATSPLHF TGTGCCAGCAGTTTAGCGACCTCACCCCTCCACTTT
TRBJ2-5 TRBV24-1 TRBD1 few CATSRRGTGGETQYF TGTGCCACCAGCCGCCGTGGGACAGGGGGGGAGACCCAGTACTTC
TRBJ1-1 TRBV6-2/TRBV6-3 - few CASSYVQAGTEAFF TGTGCCAGCAGTTACGTACAGGCGGGGACTGAAGCTTTCTTT
TRBJ1-5 TRBV15 - - CATSRGFQPQHF TGTGCCACCAGCAGAGGCTTCCAGCCCCAGCATTTT
TRBJ2-7 TRBV7-3 TRBD1 few CASSSGTGDYEQYF TGTGCCAGTTCATCCGGGACAGGCGACTACGAGCAGTACTTC
TRBJ1-4 TRBV18 TRBD1 - CASSPNGQGTGKLFF TGTGCCAGCTCACCGAACGGACAGGGAACGGGAAAACTGTTTTTT
TRBJ1-3 TRBV3-2 - - CASTPKTRAGNTIYF TGTGCCAGCACTCCAAAGACCCGGGCTGGAAACACCATATATTTT
TRBJ2-1 TRBV4-1 TRBD2 few CASSQGAASGGADPYNEQFF TGCGCCAGCAGCCAAGGCGCGGCTAGCGGGGGGGCTGACCCTTACAATGAGCAGTTCTTC
TRBJ2-1 TRBV24-1 TRBD2 - CATSDYLAGAGNEQFF TGTGCCACCAGTGATTACTTAGCGGGAGCAGGTAATGAGCAGTTCTTC
TRBJ2-1 TRBV20-1 - once CSAREIGRGFNEQFF TGCAGTGCTAGAGAGATTGGCAGGGGATTCAATGAGCAGTTCTTC
TRBJ2-7 TRBV6-5 - few CASTNGGEQYF TGTGCCAGCACTAACGGGGGCGAGCAGTACTTC
TRBJ1-1 TRBV6-4 - few CASSEQLNTEAFF TGTGCCAGCAGTGAACAGCTGAACACTGAAGCTTTCTTT
TRBJ2-3 TRBV7-2 - - CASSLVGRVGGDTQYF TGTGCCAGCAGCTTAGTAGGTCGGGTGGGGGGTGATACGCAGTATTTT
TRBJ2-5 TRBV4-1 - few CASSPLTGGDETQYF TGCGCCAGCAGCCCCTTGACTGGAGGGGATGAGACCCAGTACTTC
TRBJ1-5 TRBV6-5 - - CASSRDNSNQPQHF TGTGCCAGCAGTCGGGACAATAGCAATCAGCCCCAGCATTTT
TRBJ1-2 TRBV10-2 - - CASTPSPYHHYGYTF TGCGCCAGCACCCCCAGCCCGTATCATCACTATGGCTACACCTTC
TRBJ2-7 TRBV6-5 TRBD2 few CASSYTYPSGSYPYEQYF TGTGCCAGCAGTTACACTTACCCTAGCGGGAGTTATCCCTACGAGCAGTACTTC
TRBJ1-3 TRBV6-5 TRBD1 many CASSWTGAFSGNTIYF TGTGCCAGCAGTTGGACAGGGGCATTCTCTGGAAACACCATATATTTT
TRBJ2-7 TRBV5-5 - - CASSFRFQGRNEQYF TGTGCCAGCAGCTTTAGATTCCAGGGGCGAAACGAGCAGTACTTC
TRBJ1-5 TRBV25-1 - - CASSEGGRRNQPQHF TGTGCCAGCAGTGAAGGGGGCAGACGCAATCAGCCCCAGCATTTT
TRBJ1-2 TRBV9 - - CASSVSGYSYTF TGTGCCAGCAGCGTATCCGGGTATAGCTACACCTTC
TRBJ2-7 TRBV24-1 TRBD1 - CATMDRLSYEQYF TGTGCCACCATGGACAGGCTCTCCTACGAGCAGTACTTC
TRBJ2-5 TRBV7-9 - few CASRRASEETQYF TGTGCCAGCCGTCGGGCAAGCGAAGAGACCCAGTACTTC
TRBJ1-6 TRBV7-8 - few CASTSSVNSPLHF TGTGCCAGCACCTCCAGTGTTAATTCACCCCTCCACTTT
TRBJ2-7 TRBV10-3 TRBD2 few CAISVSLAGGRYEQYF TGTGCCATCAGCGTATCACTAGCGGGAGGACGCTACGAGCAGTACTTC
TRBJ2-1 TRBV5-1 TRBD2 few CASSLEAGRYNEQFF TGCGCCAGCAGCTTGGAAGCGGGAAGGTACAATGAGCAGTTCTTC
TRBJ1-1 TRBV7-9 - few CASLNQNTEAFF TGTGCCAGCCTGAACCAGAACACTGAAGCTTTCTTT
TRBJ2-3 TRBV7-2 - - CASSLLPGEGADTQYF TGTGCCAGCAGCTTACTTCCGGGAGAAGGTGCAGATACGCAGTATTTT
TRBJ2-1 TRBV24-1 TRBD2 - CATSDSRTSGRDEQFF TGTGCCACCAGTGACTCGAGGACTAGCGGGAGGGATGAGCAGTTCTTC
TRBJ1-1 TRBV7-2 - few CASSGNTEAFF TGTGCCAGCAGCGGGAACACTGAAGCTTTCTTT
TRBJ2-3 TRBV5-1 - - CASSPGSLPDTQYF TGCGCCAGCAGCCCCGGGTCACTTCCAGATACGCAGTATTTT
TRBJ2-2 TRBV7-3 - - CASSPRQDTGELFF TGTGCCAGCAGTCCTCGGCAGGACACCGGGGAGCTGTTTTTT
TRBJ2-7 TRBV12-3/TRBV12-4 - - CASSDWNEQYF TGTGCCAGCAGTGATTGGAACGAGCAGTACTTC
TRBJ2-1 TRBV5-1 TRBD1 few CASSLVSGTGNNEQFF TGCGCCAGCAGCTTAGTTTCCGGGACAGGGAACAATGAGCAGTTCTTC
TRBJ1-2 TRBV3-1 - few CASSLLPLLNYGYTF TGTGCCAGCAGCCTTTTACCCCTCTTGAACTATGGCTACACCTTC
TRBJ2-1 TRBV6-2/TRBV6-3 TRBD2 - CASSPVTSGRLRSSYNEQFF TGTGCCAGCAGCCCAGTTACGTCCGGGAGGCTTCGCAGCTCCTACAATGAGCAGTTCTTC
TRBJ1-5 TRBV12-3/TRBV12-4 - - CASNWRHRTNQPQHF TGTGCCAGCAATTGGAGGCACAGGACCAATCAGCCCCAGCATTTT
TRBJ1-1 TRBV2 - many CASSVPATVNTEAFF TGTGCCAGCAGTGTCCCTGCGACAGTGAACACTGAAGCTTTCTTT
TRBJ1-5 TRBV5-5 - few CASSGLGGDSNQPQHF TGTGCCAGCAGCGGGCTAGGCGGGGATAGCAATCAGCCCCAGCATTTT
TRBJ2-2 TRBV5-4 TRBD2 - CASSQRLAGGTGELFF TGTGCCAGCAGCCAAAGACTAGCGGGAGGTACCGGGGAGCTGTTTTTT
TRBJ2-5 TRBV5-1 - few CASSLDRSSETQYF TGCGCCAGCAGCTTGGACAGGTCTAGTGAGACCCAGTACTTC
TRBJ1-2 TRBV3-1 TRBD1 - CASSLGQGQIYGYTF TGTGCCAGCAGCCTAGGACAGGGACAGATCTATGGCTACACCTTC